This TCR beta chain was recovered during a study of blood T cell repertoires in COVID-19. Overall study context: The origin of the acute and convalescent COVID-19 samples was the United States, Italy and Spain. T cells, B-cell-depleted T cells, or PBMCs provided the cDNA or gDNA that served as material.

In the authors' methods: Researchers report that nucleated cell counts were estimated from reference gene primer amplification. Sequencing was performed with immunoSEQ multiplex PCR; in TCRdb, only in-frame clones are kept and a portion is missing. The V and J calls and the clone size are those of that table, but D and trimming were determined from the DNA. The sample records 200,000 to 300,000 clones, about four fifths being singletons. The V gene lost 2 bases and the J gene lost 1 base, with 8 bases spanning the gap. The CDR3 length is 14 residues. Germline lookup yields CDR1 MNHNS and CDR2 SASEGT.

The receptor was derived from a woman older than 75 with acute or convalescent COVID-19. The V call is TRBV6-1, the J call TRBJ2-5; unclear D gene. The sample comprised peripheral blood. CDR3 nucleotides: TGTGCCAGCAGTGAATTCTGGGCCCAAGAGACCCAGTACTTC. Protein: CASSEFWAQETQYF.